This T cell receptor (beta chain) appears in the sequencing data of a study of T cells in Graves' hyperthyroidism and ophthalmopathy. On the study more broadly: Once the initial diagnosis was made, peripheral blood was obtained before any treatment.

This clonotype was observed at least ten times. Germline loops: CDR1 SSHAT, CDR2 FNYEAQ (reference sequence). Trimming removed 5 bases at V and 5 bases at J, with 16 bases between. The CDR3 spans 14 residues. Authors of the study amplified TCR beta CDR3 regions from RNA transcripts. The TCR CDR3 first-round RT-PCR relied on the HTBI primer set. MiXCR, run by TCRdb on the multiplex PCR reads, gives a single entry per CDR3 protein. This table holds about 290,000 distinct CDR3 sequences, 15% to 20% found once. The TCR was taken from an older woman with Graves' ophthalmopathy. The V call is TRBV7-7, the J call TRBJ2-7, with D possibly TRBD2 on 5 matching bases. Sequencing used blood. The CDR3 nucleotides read TGTGCCAGCAGCCCACTAGGGCCCAGGAACGAGCAGTACTTC. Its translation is CASSPLGPRNEQYF.